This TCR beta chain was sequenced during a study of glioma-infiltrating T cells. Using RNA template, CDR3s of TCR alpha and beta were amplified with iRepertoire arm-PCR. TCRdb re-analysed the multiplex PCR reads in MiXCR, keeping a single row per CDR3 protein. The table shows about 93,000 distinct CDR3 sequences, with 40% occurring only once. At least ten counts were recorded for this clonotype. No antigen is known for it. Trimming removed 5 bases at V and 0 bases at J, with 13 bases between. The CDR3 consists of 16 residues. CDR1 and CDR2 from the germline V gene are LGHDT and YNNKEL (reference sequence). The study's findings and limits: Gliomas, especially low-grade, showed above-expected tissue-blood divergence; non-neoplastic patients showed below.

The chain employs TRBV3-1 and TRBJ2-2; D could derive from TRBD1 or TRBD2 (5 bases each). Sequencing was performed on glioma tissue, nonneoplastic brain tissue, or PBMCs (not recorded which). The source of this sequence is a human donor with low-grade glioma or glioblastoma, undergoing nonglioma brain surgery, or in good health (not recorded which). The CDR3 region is CASSSPGTPNTGELFF. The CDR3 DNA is TGTGCCAGCAGCAGTCCCGGGACCCCGAACACCGGGGAGCTGTTTTTT.